The present T cell receptor beta chain was sequenced within a study of shared clonotypes between healthy human individuals. General study results and limits: Blood was the only sampled material, and tissue repertoires likely differ. Having only a few donors restricted how much genetic and exposure-history diversity was captured.

Regarding this clone: Its target is not known.

Unsorted PBMC DNA sequencing spanned ten immunoSEQ deep assay plates. Data came from immunoSEQ multiplex PCR; TCRdb stores just in-frame clones and leaves some out. The sample lists some 470,000 clones, 76% occurring once. Germline CDR1 reads LNHDA; CDR2 reads SQIVND (reference sequence). The CDR3 extends over 15 amino acids. V dropped 5 bases and J dropped 5 bases, with 15 bases sitting between them. The specimen sequenced was PBMCs. This sequence was found in a woman in her thirties or forties in good health. Some clones in this sample may be carry-over from other donors' samples. The rearrangement uses TRBV19 and TRBJ2-2; tentative D call: TRBD1 (7 bases). CDR3: CASSLNQGGTGELFF. DNA for the CDR3: TGTGCCAGTAGTCTCAACCAGGGGGGTACCGGGGAGCTGTTTTTT. The full variable domain, in which reference TRBV19 and TRBJ2-2 provide the parts outside the CDR3, is DGGITQSPKYLFRKEGQNVTLSCEQNLNHDAMYWYRQDPGQGLRLIYYSQIVNDFQKGDIAEGYSVSREKKESFPLTVTSAQKNPTAFYLCASSLNQGGTGELFFGEGSRLTVL.